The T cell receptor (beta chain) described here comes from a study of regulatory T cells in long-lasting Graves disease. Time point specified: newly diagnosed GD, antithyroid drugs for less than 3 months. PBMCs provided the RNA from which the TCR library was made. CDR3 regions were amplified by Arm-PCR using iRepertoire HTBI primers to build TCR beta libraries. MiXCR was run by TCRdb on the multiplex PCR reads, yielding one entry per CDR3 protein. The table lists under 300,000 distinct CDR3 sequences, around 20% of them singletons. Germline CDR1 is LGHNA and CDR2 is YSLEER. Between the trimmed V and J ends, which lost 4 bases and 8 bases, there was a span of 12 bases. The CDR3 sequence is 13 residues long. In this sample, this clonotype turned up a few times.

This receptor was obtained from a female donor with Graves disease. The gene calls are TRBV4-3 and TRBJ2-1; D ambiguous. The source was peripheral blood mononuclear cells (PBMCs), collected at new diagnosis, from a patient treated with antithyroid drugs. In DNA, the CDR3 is TGCGCCAGCAGCCCCCGGCTGAACGATGAGCAGTTCTTC. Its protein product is CASSPRLNDEQFF.